The 20 T cell receptor beta chains reported below all come from one sample, sequenced in a study of T cells in Graves' hyperthyroidism and ophthalmopathy. RNA transcripts served as the template for amplifying TCR beta CDR3 regions. TCR CDR3 underwent first-round RT-PCR with the HTBI primer set. TCRdb recomputed calls from the multiplex PCR reads with MiXCR, one row per CDR3 protein. Altogether 500,000 to 800,000 distinct CDR3 sequences are present, more than 12% being singletons, with the ten largest covering roughly an eighth. Sequencing was performed on blood. These receptors were taken from a woman aged 45-65 years with Graves' ophthalmopathy.

This chain links TRBV6-2 or TRBV6-3 with TRBJ1-1, with unresolved D. V lost 3 bases and J 3 bases, leaving 8 bases between the germline ends. Germline CDR1 and CDR2: MNHEY and SVGEGT. CDR3 length: 13 residues. The CDR3, as DNA: TGTGCCAGCAGTTATCCGCGGCACACTGAAGCTTTCTTT. This gives the protein CASSYPRHTEAFF.

Here the CDR3 reads CASSLPLAGGETQYF. The CDR3 bases are TGTGCCAGCAGCCTGCCCTTAGCGGGTGGGGAGACCCAGTACTTC. The chain is built from TRBV7-9 and TRBJ2-5, with TRBD2 matching over 7 bases. This CDR3 comprises 15 residues. CDR1 is SEHNR and CDR2 is FQNEAQ in the germline V gene (reference sequence). V was pared by 5 bases and J by 5 bases, with 11 bases of the junction left unmatched.

The V and J genes are TRBV4-2 and TRBJ1-4; the D gene is possibly TRBD1 (6 bases). The CDR3 contains 20 residues. CDR1 and CDR2 from the germline V gene are LGHNA and YNFKEQ. Trimming took 0 bases from V and 5 from J, leaving 25 bases between them. The CDR3 sequence: CASSQEAKTGFVRKNEKLFF. CDR3 coding DNA: TGTGCCAGCAGCCAAGAAGCCAAAACAGGGTTCGTGCGCAAGAATGAAAAACTGTTTTTT.

This clonotype came up many times. An end of the junction differs from the germline gene, which may be a read error. J is TRBJ1-5 and V is TRBV2; D is possibly TRBD1 (5 bases). Germline CDR1 reads SNHLY; CDR2 reads FYNNEI. The CDR3 sequence is 15 residues long. CDR3 nucleotide sequence: TGTGCCAGCAGAGAAGACAGAATTAGCAATCAGCCCCAGCATTTT. Its translation is CASREDRISNQPQHF. The full variable domain, its missing parts supplied by reference TRBV2 and TRBJ1-5, is EPEVTQTPSHQVTQMGQEVILRCVPISNHLYFYWYRQILGQKVEFLVSFYNNEISEKSEIFDDQFSVERPDGSNFTLKIRSTKLEDSAMYFCASREDRISNQPQHFGDGTRLSIL.

This clonotype was observed many times. V and J are TRBV20-1 and TRBJ1-1; 7 bases match TRBD1. Germline V gene sequence: CDR1 DFQATT, CDR2 SNEGSKA (reference sequence). This CDR3 region has 18 residues. With 6 bases clipped from V and 0 bases from J, the junction kept 19 bases outside the gene matches. CDR3 protein: CSATDIGQAEGVNTEAFF. Here the CDR3 DNA reads TGCAGTGCAACTGACATCGGACAGGCGGAAGGGGTGAACACTGAAGCTTTCTTT.

In its sample, this clonotype was seen many times. The chain employs TRBV28 and TRBJ1-6; 7 bases are a match to TRBD1. The germline V gene has CDR1 MDHEN and CDR2 SYDVKM. With 7 bases clipped from V and 7 bases from J, the junction kept 10 bases outside the gene matches. The CDR3 is made up of 15 amino acids. This CDR3 reads CASNRQGALNSPLHF. The CDR3 nucleotides are TGTGCCAGCAACAGACAGGGTGCCCTCAATTCACCCCTCCACTTT. Full variable domain (remainder filled in from reference TRBV28 and TRBJ1-6): DVKVTQSSRYLVKRTGEKVFLECVQDMDHENMFWYRQDPGLGLRLIYFSYDVKMKEKGDIPEGYSVSREKKERFSLILESASTNQTSMYLCASNRQGALNSPLHFGNGTRLTVT.

V and J are TRBV5-8 and TRBJ2-1, with 7 bases that match TRBD2. Per the germline V gene, CDR1 is SGHTS and CDR2 is YDEGEE. Germline trimming cut 4 bases from V and 6 bases from J; bases unmatched to any gene: 10. CDR3 length equals 15 residues. The CDR3 here is CASSPQPGLSNEQFF. For the CDR3, the DNA is TGTGCCAGCAGCCCACAGCCGGGACTAAGCAATGAGCAGTTCTTC.

This clonotype showed up many times. The chain uses TRBV6-1 and TRBJ2-1, with 9 nucleotides matching TRBD2. The germline V gene has CDR1 MNHNS and CDR2 SASEGT. The CDR3 length is 17 residues. V dropped 5 bases and J dropped 1; count of bases not matched to a gene: 9. The CDR3: CASSPWGSGSSYNEQFF. CDR3 nucleotide sequence: TGTGCCAGCAGTCCCTGGGGTAGCGGGAGTTCCTACAATGAGCAGTTCTTC.

J is TRBJ1-1 and V is TRBV19, with a possible D match to TRBD1 (5 bases). The length of the CDR3 is 12 residues. Germline CDR1 and CDR2: LNHDA and SQIVND (reference sequence). V was cut by 5 bases and J by 7 bases, with 11 bases left in between. The DNA for the CDR3 is TGTGCCAGTAGTCCCCGACAGAATGAAGCTTTCTTT. Protein sequence: CASSPRQNEAFF.

This chain uses TRBV30 with TRBJ2-7, with a weak D call TRBD2 (6 bases). The CDR3 sequence is 14 residues long. In germline, CDR1 is GTSNPN, CDR2 SVGIG (reference sequence). V was pared by 6 bases and J by 3 bases, with 18 bases between. CDR3 DNA sequence: TGTGCCTGCTTACCAAGCGGGTCCAGCTACGAGCAGTACTTC. Encoded protein: CACLPSGSSYEQYF.

This chain uses TRBV15 with TRBJ2-4, with TRBD2 identical over 12 bases. The V gene's germline CDR1 is LNHNV and CDR2 YYDKDF (reference sequence). The V and J ends lost 6 bases and 0 bases, in that order; junction bases with no gene match: 9. The CDR3 has 18 amino acids. This CDR3 reads CATRRTSGAMLAKNIQYF. DNA of the CDR3: TGTGCCACCAGAAGGACTAGCGGGGCCATGTTAGCCAAAAACATTCAGTACTTC.

Many counts were recorded for this clonotype. This chain uses TRBV27 with TRBJ1-1; 8 bases are shared with TRBD1. With V trimmed by 3 bases and J by 0 bases, 6 bases remained unmatched. Germline CDR1 MNHEY, CDR2 SMNVEV (reference sequence). The CDR3 sequence is 16 residues long. CDR3 nucleotides: TGTGCCAGCAGTTTCTCAGGGGGCGTTGTGAACACTGAAGCTTTCTTT. It codes for CASSFSGGVVNTEAFF.

Details on this clonotype: This may be a read error: a much more frequent sequence differs by one nucleotide. The J gene is TRBJ2-1, the V gene TRBV28; 9 positions match TRBD1. The CDR3 sequence is 16 residues long. CDR1 and CDR2 (germline): MDHEN, SYDVKM. The trim removed 4 bases at V and 6 bases at J, leaving 10 bases unmatched. CDR3 bases: TGTGCCAGCAGTTCCACAGGGGGCTCTACCTGCAATGAGCAGTTCTTC. It is translated as CASSSTGGSTCNEQFF.

This clonotype was counted ten times or more. The chain couples TRBV28 to TRBJ1-1; 7 bases map to TRBD1. There are 12 residues in the CDR3. Trimming took 7 bases from V and 6 from J; bases not matched to a gene: 5. Germline V gene data show CDR1 as MDHEN and CDR2 as SYDVKM. CDR3 DNA: TGTGCCAGCACTCCCGACAGGGCTGAAGCTTTCTTT. Encoded protein: CASTPDRAEAFF.

This clonotype was recorded a few times. The chain uses TRBV2 and TRBJ2-1; 12 bases are a match to TRBD2. Per the germline V gene, CDR1 is SNHLY and CDR2 is FYNNEI. CDR3 length: 22 amino acids. J was trimmed by 0 bases and V by 6 bases; bases with no gene match: 21. In DNA, the CDR3 is TGTGCCAGCAGCCAAGATTCCCGACTAGCGGGAGTAAATAGCAGCTCCTACAATGAGCAGTTCTTC. Translated: CASSQDSRLAGVNSSSYNEQFF.

This clonotype was found many times. This chain links TRBV30 with TRBJ2-1; D is unclear. With 3 bases removed from V and 0 bases from J, the gap between germline ends came to 9 bases. This CDR3 contains 14 residues. Per germline, CDR1 GTSNPN and CDR2 SVGIG (reference sequence). In DNA form, the CDR3 reads TGTGCCTGGAGGGCGTGGAGCTCCTACAATGAGCAGTTCTTC. It specifies CAWRAWSSYNEQFF.

At least ten counts were recorded for this clonotype. The V gene is TRBV2, the J gene TRBJ2-2; TRBD2 aligns across 8 bases. The CDR3 extends over 15 amino acids. CDR1 is SNHLY, CDR2 FYNNEI, per germline. Losses at the gene ends were 2 bases for V and 3 bases for J; bases not matched to a gene: 2. This CDR3 reads CASSEKLADTGELFF. The DNA of the CDR3 is TGTGCCAGCAGTGAAAAACTAGCGGACACCGGGGAGCTGTTTTTT.

This clonotype showed up many times. The chain joins TRBV20-1 to TRBJ2-7; 8 bases fit TRBD1. The V gene's germline CDR1 is DFQATT and CDR2 SNEGSKA (reference sequence). CDR3 length: 12 residues. V shed 3 bases, J shed 3 bases, and the junction held 1 base outside the gene matches. CDR3 sequence: CSARGQDYEQYF. DNA of the CDR3: TGCAGTGCTAGGGGACAGGACTACGAGCAGTACTTC.

The rearrangement links TRBV10-3 to TRBJ2-4, with D tentatively TRBD1 or TRBD2 (6 bases each). V lost 11 bases and J 4 bases, leaving 27 bases between the germline ends. CDR1 is ENHRY, CDR2 SYGVKD, per germline. The CDR3 consists of 17 residues. The CDR3 reads CASQEGRGGLGKNIQYF. The CDR3 DNA reads TGTGCCTCCCAGGAGGGCAGGGGAGGTTTAGGGAAAAACATTCAGTACTTC.

This clonotype has a count of ten or more. The chain is built from TRBV18 and TRBJ1-4; D gene ambiguous. Deletions cut 4 bases from V and 7 bases from J, with 13 bases between. The CDR3 spans 14 residues. CDR1 and CDR2 (germline): KGHSH, LQKENI. In nucleotides, the CDR3 is TGTGCCAGCTCACAGGTCCGCGGCGCTGAAAAACTGTTTTTT. It yields the protein CASSQVRGAEKLFF.